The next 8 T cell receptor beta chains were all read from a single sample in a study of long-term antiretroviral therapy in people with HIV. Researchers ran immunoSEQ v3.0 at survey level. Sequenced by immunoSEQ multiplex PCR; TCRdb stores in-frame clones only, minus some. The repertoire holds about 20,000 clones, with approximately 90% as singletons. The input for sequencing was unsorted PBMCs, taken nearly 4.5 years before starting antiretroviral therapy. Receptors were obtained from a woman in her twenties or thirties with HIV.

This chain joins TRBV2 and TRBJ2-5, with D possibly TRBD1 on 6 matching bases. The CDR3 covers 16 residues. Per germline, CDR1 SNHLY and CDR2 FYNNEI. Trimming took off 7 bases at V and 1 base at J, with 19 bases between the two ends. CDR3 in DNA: TGTGCCAGCACCACCGGACAGTACGGACTCCAAGAGACCCAGTACTTC. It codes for CASTTGQYGLQETQYF.

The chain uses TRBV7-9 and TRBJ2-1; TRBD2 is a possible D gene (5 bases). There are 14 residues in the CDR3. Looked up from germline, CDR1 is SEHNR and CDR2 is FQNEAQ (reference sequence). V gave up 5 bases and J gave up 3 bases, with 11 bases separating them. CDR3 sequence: CASSPFGDYNEQFF. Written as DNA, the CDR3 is TGTGCCAGCAGCCCCTTCGGGGACTACAATGAGCAGTTCTTC.

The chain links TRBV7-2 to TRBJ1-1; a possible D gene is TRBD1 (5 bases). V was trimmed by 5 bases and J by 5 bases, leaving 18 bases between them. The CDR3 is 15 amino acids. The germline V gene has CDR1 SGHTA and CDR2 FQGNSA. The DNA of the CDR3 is TGTGCCAGCAGCCTATCGAGCAGGGCTGGGACTGAAGCTTTCTTT. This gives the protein CASSLSSRAGTEAFF.

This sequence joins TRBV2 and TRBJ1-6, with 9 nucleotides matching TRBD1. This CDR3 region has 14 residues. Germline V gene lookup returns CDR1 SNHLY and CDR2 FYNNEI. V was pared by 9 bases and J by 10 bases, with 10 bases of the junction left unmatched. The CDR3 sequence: CASLQGARLSPLHF. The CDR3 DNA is TGTGCCAGTCTACAGGGGGCTAGATTGTCACCCCTCCACTTT.

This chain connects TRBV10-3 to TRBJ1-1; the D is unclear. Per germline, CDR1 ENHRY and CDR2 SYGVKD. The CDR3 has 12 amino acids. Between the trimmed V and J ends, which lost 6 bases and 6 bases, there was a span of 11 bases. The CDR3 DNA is TGTGCCATCAGGAAAGACGGCGCTGAAGCTTTCTTT. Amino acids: CAIRKDGAEAFF.

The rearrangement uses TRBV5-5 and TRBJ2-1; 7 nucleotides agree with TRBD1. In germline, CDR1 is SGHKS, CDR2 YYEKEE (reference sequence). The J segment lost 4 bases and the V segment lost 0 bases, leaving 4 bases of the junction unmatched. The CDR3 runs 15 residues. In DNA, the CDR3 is TGTGCCAGCAGCTTGGGCAGGGGGTTATACAATGAGCAGTTCTTC. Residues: CASSLGRGLYNEQFF.

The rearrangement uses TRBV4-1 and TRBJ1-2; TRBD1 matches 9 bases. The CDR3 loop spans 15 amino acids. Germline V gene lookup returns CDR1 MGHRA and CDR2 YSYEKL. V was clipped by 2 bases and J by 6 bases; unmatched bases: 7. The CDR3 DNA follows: TGCGCCAGCAGCCAAACTACAGACAGGGGGAATGGCTACACCTTC. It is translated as CASSQTTDRGNGYTF.

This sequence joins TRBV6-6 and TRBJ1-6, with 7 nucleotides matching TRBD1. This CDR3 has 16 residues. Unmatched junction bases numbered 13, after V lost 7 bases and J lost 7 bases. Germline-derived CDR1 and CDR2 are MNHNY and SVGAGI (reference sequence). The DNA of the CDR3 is TGTGCCAGCACCGACAGGGCAGGGAAGGGAAATTCACCCCTCCACTTT. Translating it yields CASTDRAGKGNSPLHF.